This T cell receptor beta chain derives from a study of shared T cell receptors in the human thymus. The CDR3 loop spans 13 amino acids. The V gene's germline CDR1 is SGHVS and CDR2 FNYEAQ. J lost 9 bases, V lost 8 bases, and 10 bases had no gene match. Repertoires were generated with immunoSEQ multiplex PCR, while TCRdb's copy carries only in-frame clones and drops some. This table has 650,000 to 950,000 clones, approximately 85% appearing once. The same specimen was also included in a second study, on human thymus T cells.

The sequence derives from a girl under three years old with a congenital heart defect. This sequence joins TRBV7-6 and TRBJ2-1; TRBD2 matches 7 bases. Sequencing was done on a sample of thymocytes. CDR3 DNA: TGTGCCAGCTCTAGCGGACTACTTACTGAGCAGTTCTTC. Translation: CASSSGLLTEQFF.